This TCR beta chain was sequenced in a study of tumor-infiltrating lymphocytes in primary liver carcinoma. Study summary: The yield of productive TCRbeta reads per sample was roughly 3.65 to 8 million and was similar across tissue types.

General study findings and limits: The overlap of tumor-adjacent and tumor-blood pairs was smaller than that of tumor region pairs.

Starting material of roughly 550 ng total RNA yielded TCR beta cDNA via a constant-region primer. It was through three nested multiplex PCR rounds of slightly modified ARM-PCR that TCR beta libraries arose. Use of TRBV1-TRBV30 forward primers with a C-beta reverse primer characterized the first two PCR rounds, which lasted roughly 11 cycles each. TCRdb re-derived calls from the multiplex PCR reads in MiXCR, one entry per CDR3 protein. The sample records 180,000 or so distinct CDR3 sequences, about 60% being singletons. This CDR3 has 11 residues. V lost 5 bases to trimming and J lost 6 bases, with 6 bases between them. Germline V gene data show CDR1 as SNHLY and CDR2 as FYNNEI. In regard to this clonotype: Antigen unknown.

Extraction also yielded germline DNA, while blood RNA was obtained from unsorted whole blood. The chain employs TRBV2 and TRBJ2-3; D may be TRBD2 (5 bases). Sequences were obtained from peripheral blood. This clonotype was obtained from a man aged 35 to 55 with primary liver carcinoma and hepatitis B virus infection. The CDR3 is CASSIADTQYF. The CDR3 DNA sequence: TGTGCCAGCAGTATAGCGGATACGCAGTATTTT.